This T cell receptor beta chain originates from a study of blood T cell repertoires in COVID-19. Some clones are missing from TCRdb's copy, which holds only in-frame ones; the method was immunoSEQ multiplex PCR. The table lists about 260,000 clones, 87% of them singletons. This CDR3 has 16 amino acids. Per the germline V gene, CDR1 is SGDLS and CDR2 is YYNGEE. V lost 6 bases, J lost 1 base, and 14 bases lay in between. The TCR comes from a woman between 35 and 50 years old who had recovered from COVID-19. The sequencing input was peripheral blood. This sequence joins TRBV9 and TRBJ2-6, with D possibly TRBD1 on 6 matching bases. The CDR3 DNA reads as TGTGCCAGCACCGCCGGCACAGGGTCTGGGGCCAACGTCCTGACTTTC. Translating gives CASTAGTGSGANVLTF.